These 16 T cell receptor beta chains were all obtained from the same sample, sequenced in a study of T cells after yellow fever vaccination. In TCRdb, the 5' RACE reads were re-called with MiXCR into one record per CDR3 protein. In the table there are about 260,000 distinct CDR3 sequences, approximately 12% of which are singletons. This sample comprised CD4+ T cells sorted from PBMCs, obtained 45 days after the yellow fever booster vaccination. The origin of the receptors is a man aged 30-40 years who received the YFV17D yellow fever vaccine.

This clonotype has only a few counts. The chain links TRBV12-3 or TRBV12-4 to TRBJ2-2, with 8 bases identical to TRBD1. The V segment lost 1 base and the J segment 13 bases; nucleotides outside the gene matches: 8. This CDR3 has 14 amino acids. Here the CDR3 reads CASSLGTGNIRLFF. CDR3 DNA: TGTGCCAGCAGTTTAGGGACAGGGAACATAAGGCTGTTTTTT.

This chain connects TRBV6-5 to TRBJ2-7, with a weak D call TRBD2 (6 bases). The CDR3 consists of 15 residues. V lost 5 bases to trimming and J lost 0 bases, with 14 bases between them. Germline assignment: CDR1 MNHEY and CDR2 SVGAGI. The CDR3 is CASSPPRDRSYEQYF. CDR3 sequence (DNA): TGTGCCAGCAGTCCACCGCGGGATCGCTCCTACGAGCAGTACTTC.

This rearrangement joins TRBV12-3 or TRBV12-4 to TRBJ2-2; D is possibly TRBD2 (6 bases). Trimming pared 6 bases from V and 2 bases from J, leaving 10 bases between. This CDR3 region has 14 residues. CDR3: CASRHSGNTGELFF. As DNA, the CDR3 is TGTGCCAGCAGGCATAGCGGAAACACCGGGGAGCTGTTTTTT.

This clonotype was found a few times. V and J are TRBV7-2 and TRBJ2-1, with 10 bases aligning to TRBD2. CDR3 length equals 15 residues. From germline, CDR1 is SGHTA and CDR2 FQGNSA. The trim removed 4 bases at V and 7 bases at J, leaving 7 bases unmatched. Here the CDR3 reads CASSSDPGLANEQFF. CDR3 in DNA: TGTGCCAGCAGCTCCGATCCGGGACTAGCGAATGAGCAGTTCTTC.

This clonotype was counted between two and nine times. The chain links TRBV5-5 to TRBJ2-5, with D perhaps matching TRBD1 or TRBD2 (5 bases each). With 0 bases removed from V and 6 bases from J, the gap between germline ends came to 15 bases. Germline assignment: CDR1 SGHKS and CDR2 YYEKEE (reference sequence). CDR3 size: 15 residues. CDR3 nucleotide sequence: TGTGCCAGCAGCTTGGCGGGACCCCTGGAGAAGACCCAGTACTTC. This encodes CASSLAGPLEKTQYF.

This chain connects TRBV20-1 to TRBJ2-1, with 9 bases aligning to TRBD2. CDR3 length equals 15 residues. Germline V gene sequence: CDR1 DFQATT, CDR2 SNEGSKA (reference sequence). V was clipped by 1 base and J by 7 bases; unmatched bases: 8. CDR3 DNA: TGCAGTGCTAGAGTGGGAAGCGGGAGGTGGAATGAGCAGTTCTTC. Translating it yields CSARVGSGRWNEQFF.

V is TRBV15 and J is TRBJ2-6; D is possibly TRBD1 or TRBD2 (5 bases each). With 0 bases removed from V and 0 bases from J, the gap between germline ends came to 12 bases. Per germline, CDR1 LNHNV and CDR2 YYDKDF (reference sequence). The CDR3 runs 18 residues. Here the CDR3 DNA reads TGTGCCACCAGCAGAGATAGGGGACGGAGCTCTGGGGCCAACGTCCTGACTTTC. Protein product: CATSRDRGRSSGANVLTF. The full variable domain, completed using reference TRBV15 and TRBJ2-6, is DAMVIQNPRYQVTQFGKPVTLSCSQTLNHNVMYWYQQKSSQAPKLLFHYYDKDFNNEADTPDNFQSRRPNTSFCFLDIRSPGLGDTAMYLCATSRDRGRSSGANVLTFGAGSRLTVL.

This clonotype was observed at least ten times. V gene TRBV15 combines with J gene TRBJ1-4; D gene ambiguous. CDR3 size: 14 residues. Per germline, CDR1 LNHNV and CDR2 YYDKDF (reference sequence). V was clipped by 3 bases and J by 2 bases, with 7 bases between them. The CDR3 DNA reads TGTGCCACCAGCAGCGGGATTACTAATGAAAAACTGTTTTTT. It translates to CATSSGITNEKLFF.

The rearrangement joins TRBV7-2 to TRBJ2-3; D is unclear. This CDR3 comprises 13 residues. CDR1 and CDR2 (germline): SGHTA, FQGNSA. Trimming pared 5 bases from V and 2 bases from J, leaving 8 bases between. CDR3 in amino acids: CASSPGDTDTQYF. CDR3 nucleotide sequence: TGTGCCAGCAGCCCCGGCGACACAGATACGCAGTATTTT.

The chain recombines TRBV7-2 with TRBJ1-3; D not certain. Germline loops: CDR1 SGHTA, CDR2 FQGNSA. V was clipped by 5 bases and J by 0 bases, with 11 bases between them. This CDR3 region has 15 residues. CDR3 DNA: TGTGCCAGCAGCGCCCAAACAGCCTCTGGAAACACCATATATTTT. Its translation is CASSAQTASGNTIYF.

This clonotype has more than one count but fewer than ten. The chain is built from TRBV6-6 and TRBJ2-3, with a weak D call TRBD1 (6 bases). This CDR3 contains 13 residues. With 8 bases removed from V and 2 bases from J, the gap between germline ends came to 11 bases. The V gene's germline CDR1 is MNHNY and CDR2 SVGAGI (reference sequence). The CDR3 sequence: CASQDSHTDTQYF. The CDR3 nucleotides read TGTGCCAGCCAGGACAGCCACACAGATACGCAGTATTTT.

The chain uses TRBV20-1 and TRBJ1-4; D is uncertain. The V gene lost 4 bases and the J gene lost 5 bases, with 11 bases spanning the gap. This CDR3 region has 13 residues. The germline gives CDR1 DFQATT, CDR2 SNEGSKA (reference sequence). In DNA, the CDR3 is TGCAGTGCTACAACCGTCACCAATGAAAAACTGTTTTTT. Its translation is CSATTVTNEKLFF.

This clonotype was counted many times. This chain uses TRBV5-6 with TRBJ2-3; TRBD2 might be the D (6 bases). V was shortened by 4 bases and J by 2 bases, with 14 bases between the two germline ends. The germline gives CDR1 SGHDT, CDR2 YYEEEE. This CDR3 comprises 15 residues. This CDR3 reads CASSDAGTPTDTQYF. The CDR3 DNA reads as TGTGCCAGCAGCGATGCCGGGACTCCCACAGATACGCAGTATTTT.

A note on this clonotype: A read error may account for a junction end that differs from germline. CDR3 coding DNA: TGTGCCAGGAGCTTAGGCGGGGCAGAGACCCAGTACTTC. The encoded protein is CARSLGGAETQYF. The gene calls are TRBV7-2 and TRBJ2-5; maybe TRBD2 (6 bases). This CDR3 is built from 13 residues. CDR1 is SGHTA, CDR2 FQGNSA, per germline.

This clonotype has only a few counts. The rearrangement uses TRBV7-2 and TRBJ1-4, with unresolved D. Trimming took 3 bases from V and 4 from J, leaving 6 bases between them. This CDR3 has 13 amino acids. Per germline, CDR1 SGHTA and CDR2 FQGNSA. The CDR3 protein is CASSLGLNEKLFF. The CDR3 bases are TGTGCCAGCAGCTTGGGCCTTAATGAAAAACTGTTTTTT.

The chain is built from TRBV20-1 and TRBJ2-3; no definite D call. V gave up 2 bases and J gave up 6 bases, with 15 bases separating them. The CDR3 is 14 amino acids. The V gene's germline CDR1 is DFQATT and CDR2 SNEGSKA (reference sequence). CDR3 coding DNA: TGCAGTGCTAGAAATCATCAGGAACTGGATACGCAGTATTTT. This sequence encodes CSARNHQELDTQYF.